Presented here are 17 T cell receptor beta chains from one specimen sequenced in a study of blood T cell repertoires in COVID-19. The repertoire was sequenced with immunoSEQ multiplex PCR; TCRdb's copy has only in-frame clones and lacks some. In the table there are 200,000 to 300,000 clones, 91% of which are singletons. Sequences were obtained from peripheral blood. These receptor sequences come from a person in their late teens or twenties with COVID-19, enrolled during active disease.

This clone has only one observation. The chain is built from TRBV5-1 and TRBJ2-7; weak D call: TRBD1 (5 bases). Trimming removed 3 bases from V and 3 bases from J, with 13 bases in between. CDR1 is SGHRS, CDR2 YFSETQ, per germline. This CDR3 contains 14 residues. DNA for the CDR3: TGCGCCAGCAGCTCGAAAACGACAGACTACGAGCAGTACTTC. Protein product: CASSSKTTDYEQYF.

V usage is TRBV6-5 and J usage is TRBJ1-2; 9 bases agree with TRBD1. Germline V CDR1 and CDR2: MNHEY, SVGAGI. V gave up 4 bases and J gave up 4 bases; unmatched junction bases: 1. The CDR3 has 13 amino acids. DNA for the CDR3: TGTGCCAGCAGTTCGGACAGGGGCTATGGCTACACCTTC. This encodes CASSSDRGYGYTF.

The chain employs TRBV19 and TRBJ1-1; tentatively, D is TRBD1 (6 bases). CDR1 is LNHDA and CDR2 is SQIVND in the germline V gene (reference sequence). Trimming shortened V by 5 bases and J by 3 bases, and 25 bases separated the two germline ends. The CDR3 spans 18 residues. CDR3 loop: CASSFRDIGRFGDTEAFF. The CDR3 nucleotides are TGTGCCAGTAGTTTCCGGGACATCGGACGGTTCGGGGACACTGAAGCTTTCTTT.

This clone has just one count. The chain employs TRBV20-1 and TRBJ2-7, with D unclear. V was shortened by 3 bases and J by 7 bases, with 7 bases between the two germline ends. This CDR3 has 10 amino acids. Germline lookup yields CDR1 DFQATT and CDR2 SNEGSKA (reference sequence). CDR3 sequence (DNA): TGCAGTGCTAGTTTACTGGAGCAGTACTTC. Amino acids: CSASLLEQYF.

In nucleotides, the CDR3 is TGTGCCAGCTCACCATCGACTAGGGAGCAGTACTTC. Encoded protein: CASSPSTREQYF. This sequence joins TRBV18 and TRBJ2-7; weak D call: TRBD2 (6 bases). There are 12 residues in the CDR3. Trimming took 2 bases from V and 7 from J, leaving 9 bases between them. The germline V gene encodes CDR1 KGHSH and CDR2 LQKENI.

J is TRBJ1-5 and V is TRBV27; D is possibly TRBD1 (5 bases). With 0 bases removed from V and 4 bases from J, the gap between germline ends came to 10 bases. Germline-derived CDR1 and CDR2 are MNHEY and SMNVEV (reference sequence). This CDR3 has 15 residues. Here the CDR3 reads CASSLSGAGNQPQHF. The CDR3, as DNA: TGTGCCAGCAGTTTATCAGGGGCAGGTAATCAGCCCCAGCATTTT.

The chain joins TRBV19 to TRBJ2-7; 10 bases map to TRBD2. Germline lookup yields CDR1 LNHDA and CDR2 SQIVND (reference sequence). The CDR3 has 15 amino acids. Trimming removed 6 bases from V and 1 base from J; junction bases left unmatched: 6. The CDR3 DNA sequence: TGTGCCAGTAGACTAGCGGGATTAGAGTCCTACGAGCAGTACTTC. Its translation is CASRLAGLESYEQYF.

The chain recombines TRBV4-3 with TRBJ2-7; tentative D call: TRBD1 (5 bases). The CDR3 extends over 15 amino acids. V was trimmed by 0 bases and J by 0 bases, leaving 9 bases between them. Germline V lookup: CDR1 LGHNA, CDR2 YSLEER. The CDR3 coding sequence is TGCGCCAGCAGCCAAGACAGGGCCAGCTCCTACGAGCAGTACTTC. It encodes CASSQDRASSYEQYF.

The chain is built from TRBV5-6 and TRBJ2-7, with 12 bases that match TRBD1. The CDR3 is 16 residues long. Per germline, CDR1 SGHDT and CDR2 YYEEEE. The junction had 8 bases not matched to a gene; V was cut back by 3 bases and J by 4 bases. The CDR3 DNA is TGTGCCAGCAGCTCATTCGGGACAGGGGGCAGGTACGAGCAGTACTTC. It is translated as CASSSFGTGGRYEQYF.

V gene TRBV19 combines with J gene TRBJ1-2; 9 bases line up with TRBD1. This CDR3 spans 17 amino acids. V lost 9 bases to trimming and J lost 8 bases; unmatched junction nucleotides: 22. The V gene's germline CDR1 is LNHDA and CDR2 SQIVND (reference sequence). CDR3 DNA sequence: TGTGCCAGCGGGACAGGGCGTTCAGGTCCAGTGAGTGGGGGCTACACCTTC. Translated, it gives CASGTGRSGPVSGGYTF.

The chain couples TRBV19 to TRBJ1-2; 7 bases match TRBD1. Germline V gene data show CDR1 as LNHDA and CDR2 as SQIVND (reference sequence). This CDR3 region has 14 residues. Germline trimming cut 5 bases from V and 5 bases from J; bases unmatched to any gene: 8. The CDR3 protein is CASSPRTGSYGYTF. CDR3 coding DNA: TGTGCCAGTAGTCCCCGGACAGGCTCGTATGGCTACACCTTC. Full variable domain (remainder filled in from reference TRBV19 and TRBJ1-2): DGGITQSPKYLFRKEGQNVTLSCEQNLNHDAMYWYRQDPGQGLRLIYYSQIVNDFQKGDIAEGYSVSREKKESFPLTVTSAQKNPTAFYLCASSPRTGSYGYTFGSGTRLTVV.

The chain couples TRBV11-3 to TRBJ2-3; D is perhaps TRBD2 (5 bases). Germline V gene data show CDR1 as SGHNT and CDR2 as YENEEA. The CDR3 totals 15 residues. V shed 1 base and J shed 0 bases, with 8 bases lying between them. The CDR3 region has the DNA TGTGCCAGCAGCTTAGGCGGGTTTAGCACAGATACGCAGTATTTT. Amino acid sequence: CASSLGGFSTDTQYF. The whole variable domain, filled in from reference TRBV11-3 and TRBJ2-3, reads EAGVVQSPRYKIIEKKQPVAFWCNPISGHNTLYWYLQNLGQGPELLIRYENEEAVDDSQLPKDRFSAERLKGVDSTLKIQPAELGDSAVYLCASSLGGFSTDTQYFGPGTRLTVL.

This clone was recorded a few times. This sequence joins TRBV11-2 and TRBJ2-7, with 14 bases lining up with TRBD2. V was clipped by 7 bases and J by 3 bases; unmatched bases: 5. The CDR3 spans 15 residues. Germline V CDR1 and CDR2: SGHAT, FQNNGV. The CDR3 nucleotides are TGTGCCAGCACCGGAGGGACTAGCGGGAGCTACGAGCAGTACTTC. Its protein product is CASTGGTSGSYEQYF.

The genes are TRBV9 and TRBJ2-1; 8 bases map to TRBD2. Germline V gene data show CDR1 as SGDLS and CDR2 as YYNGEE. The V gene end was trimmed by 5 bases and the J gene end by 7 bases; junction bases not matched to a gene: 5. The CDR3 runs 13 residues. Here the CDR3 DNA reads TGTGCCAGCAGTAGCGGGATCGGGAATGAGCAGTTCTTC. It specifies CASSSGIGNEQFF.

The chain uses TRBV9 and TRBJ2-1, with 8 nucleotides matching TRBD2. The germline V gene has CDR1 SGDLS and CDR2 YYNGEE. The CDR3 covers 15 residues. The J segment lost 3 bases and the V segment lost 4 bases, leaving 6 bases of the junction unmatched. CDR3 residues: CASSLTGTSYNEQFF. DNA for the CDR3: TGTGCCAGCAGCCTTACCGGGACTAGCTACAATGAGCAGTTCTTC. Full variable domain (rest looked up from reference TRBV9 and TRBJ2-1): DSGVTQTPKHLITATGQRVTLRCSPRSGDLSVYWYQQSLDQGLQFLIQYYNGEERAKGNILERFSAQQFPDLHSELNLSSLELGDSALYFCASSLTGTSYNEQFFGPGTRLTVL.

This sequence joins TRBV2 and TRBJ2-1, with D hard to call. The germline V and J ends were trimmed by 10 bases and 5 bases, with 15 bases remaining between them. The CDR3 runs to 13 residues. Looked up from germline, CDR1 is SNHLY and CDR2 is FYNNEI. The CDR3 here is CANAPPADNEQFF. The CDR3 DNA reads as TGTGCCAACGCCCCCCCCGCGGACAATGAGCAGTTCTTC.

The chain links TRBV12-5 to TRBJ1-1; no firm D call. Trimming shortened V by 3 bases and J by 7 bases, and 9 bases separated the two germline ends. The CDR3 extends over 12 amino acids. Per germline, CDR1 LGHNT and CDR2 FRNRAP. CDR3 sequence (DNA): TGTGCTAGTGGTTTTGAGGGCGGTGAAGCTTTCTTT. Encoded protein: CASGFEGGEAFF. Combining the CDR3 with reference TRBV12-5 and TRBJ1-1 gives the whole variable domain DARVTQTPRHKVTEMGQEVTMRCQPILGHNTVFWYRQTMMQGLELLAYFRNRAPLDDSGMPKDRFSAEMPDATLATLKIQPSEPRDSAVYFCASGFEGGEAFFGQGTRLTVV.